Below, 8 T cell receptor beta chains from the same sample are listed, as sequenced in a study of T cells in Graves' hyperthyroidism and ophthalmopathy. Amplification targeted TCR beta CDR3 regions from RNA transcripts. The study used the HTBI primer set for a first-round RT-PCR of the TCR CDR3. Each CDR3 protein gets one entry after TCRdb re-called the multiplex PCR reads with MiXCR. The sample contains about 250,000 distinct CDR3 sequences, almost 25% of which appear only once. The sequenced sample was blood. These TCRs come from a woman between 40 and 55 years old with Graves' ophthalmopathy.

The chain recombines TRBV5-1 with TRBJ1-2; TRBD1 matches 7 bases. The germline gives CDR1 SGHRS, CDR2 YFSETQ. The V and J ends lost 2 bases and 4 bases, in that order; junction bases with no gene match: 5. CDR3 length equals 14 residues. The DNA of the CDR3 is TGCGCCAGCAGCTTCGACAGGGCTGGCTATGGCTACACCTTC. Protein product: CASSFDRAGYGYTF.

This clonotype was seen many times. The chain is built from TRBV7-9 and TRBJ2-7; unclear D gene. The length of the CDR3 is 13 residues. From germline, CDR1 is SEHNR and CDR2 FQNEAQ (reference sequence). V was clipped by 3 bases and J by 3 bases, with 9 bases between them. The CDR3 here is CASSFGQFYEQYF. For the CDR3, the DNA is TGTGCCAGCAGCTTTGGGCAGTTCTACGAGCAGTACTTC.

The rearrangement links TRBV15 to TRBJ2-4; tentatively, D is TRBD1 (6 bases). Trimming removed 3 bases at V and 0 bases at J, with 9 bases between. Looked up from germline, CDR1 is LNHNV and CDR2 is YYDKDF (reference sequence). The CDR3 has 15 amino acids. The CDR3 nucleotides read TGTGCCACCAGCAGGAGGACAGTAGCCAAAAACATTCAGTACTTC. Residues: CATSRRTVAKNIQYF.

The chain uses TRBV19 and TRBJ2-7; 16 bases are shared with TRBD2. CDR3 length: 13 amino acids. V lost 9 bases to trimming and J lost 6 bases; unmatched junction nucleotides: 2. CDR1 and CDR2 from the germline V gene are LNHDA and SQIVND (reference sequence). The CDR3 coding sequence is TGTGCCAGCGGGACTAGCGGGGGGGCCGAGCAGTACTTC. Its protein is CASGTSGGAEQYF.

The V call is TRBV5-1, the J call TRBJ2-5; weak D call: TRBD2 (6 bases). The CDR3 is 14 amino acids. The V gene's germline CDR1 is SGHRS and CDR2 YFSETQ. V lost 3 bases to trimming and J lost 0 bases, with 9 bases between them. CDR3 amino acids: CASSSEGNQETQYF. The CDR3 DNA reads as TGCGCCAGCAGCTCGGAGGGCAACCAAGAGACCCAGTACTTC. The full variable domain, rest sourced from reference TRBV5-1 and TRBJ2-5, is KAGVTQTPRYLIKTRGQQVTLSCSPISGHRSVSWYQQTPGQGLQFLFEYFSETQRNKGNFPGRFSGRQFSNSRSEMNVSTLELGDSALYLCASSSEGNQETQYFGPGTRLLVL.

This clonotype was counted many times. This rearrangement joins TRBV28 to TRBJ1-6, with no clear D. Trimming left V 3 bases short and J 6 bases short, with 12 bases between. CDR1 and CDR2 from the germline V gene are MDHEN and SYDVKM. The CDR3 sequence is 15 residues long. This chain's CDR3 is CASSLAAGGNSPLHF. CDR3 nucleotide sequence: TGTGCCAGCAGTTTGGCGGCAGGTGGTAATTCACCCCTCCACTTT.

This clonotype was picked up a small number of times. Because it lacks the conserved phenylalanine or tryptophan at the end, this CDR3 is likely a read error. The genes are TRBV5-1 and TRBJ2-5; 9 bases fit TRBD2. Germline V lookup: CDR1 SGHRS, CDR2 YFSETQ. The CDR3 extends over 15 amino acids. J was trimmed by 2 bases and V by 4 bases; bases with no gene match: 6. The CDR3 nucleotides are TGCGCCAGCAGCAGGGCTAGCGGGGTTCAAGAGACCCAGTACCTC. Protein product: CASSRASGVQETQYL.

The chain combines TRBV7-2 with TRBJ2-5; D is tentatively TRBD1 or TRBD2 (6 bases each). In germline, CDR1 is SGHTA, CDR2 FQGNSA. This CDR3 is built from 14 residues. The germline V and J ends were trimmed by 6 bases and 5 bases, with 16 bases remaining between them. The CDR3 reads CASRRMEGGETQYF. For the CDR3, the DNA is TGTGCCAGCAGGCGTATGGAGGGGGGTGAGACCCAGTACTTC.